This T cell receptor beta chain was captured by sequencing in a study of T cells in localized non-small cell lung cancer. V lost 5 bases to trimming and J lost 6 bases; unmatched junction nucleotides: 7. Germline V gene lookup returns CDR1 SGHNT and CDR2 YENEEA. The CDR3 sequence is 14 residues long. TCRdb's table, derived via immunoSEQ multiplex PCR, lists solely in-frame clones and lacks some. The top ten clones hold 12% to 15% of a sample with under 2,000 clones, around a quarter of them seen once. On this clone itself: Its matching antigen is unknown.

Points from the study as a whole: Median around 54 top-100 tumor clones were shared with paired adjacent lung. Clonality peaked in uninvolved adjacent lung rather than tumor.

The V gene is TRBV11-3, the J gene TRBJ2-7, with 10 nucleotides matching TRBD1. This material consisted of normal lung tissue next to the tumor, taken before any cancer treatment. This TCR was sampled from an older female donor with stage I lung adenocarcinoma. CDR3 residues: CASSPGTGVVEQYF. The CDR3 DNA is TGTGCCAGCAGCCCAGGGACAGGGGTGGTCGAGCAGTACTTC.